The text below deals with one TCR beta chain. Germline V gives CDR1 SGHAT, CDR2 FQNNGV. CDR3 size: 16 residues. The V segment lost 5 bases and the J segment 0 bases; nucleotides outside the gene matches: 7. Data came from immunoSEQ multiplex PCR; TCRdb stores just in-frame clones and leaves some out. The sample lists around 45,000 clones, approximately 92% occurring once. This record belongs to a study of T cell changes during pregnancy in multiple sclerosis. The chain joins TRBV11-2 to TRBJ2-1; 7 bases line up with TRBD2. Specimen: CD4+ T cells from peripheral blood mononuclear cells, collected before pregnancy. The clonotype was recovered from a female donor with multiple sclerosis, enrolled in a pregnancy study. The CDR3 region is CASSLGRASSYNEQFF. CDR3 sequence (DNA): TGTGCCAGCAGCCTTGGGAGGGCCAGCTCCTACAATGAGCAGTTCTTC.